Presented here are 5 T cell receptor beta chains from one specimen sequenced in a study of beta chain features in type 1 diabetes. Expressed TCRB transcripts were sequenced because the isolated RNA had all been reverse transcribed beforehand. Profiling relied on immunoSEQ multiplex PCR, and the TCRdb table lists in-frame clones only, not all of them. Of some 150,000 clones in the sample, about 10% were seen once. Sequencing was done on a sample of naive CD4+ T cells from blood. All receptors come from a man aged 18 to 29 in good health.

V gene TRBV7-6 combines with J gene TRBJ2-7; 7 nucleotides agree with TRBD1. Looked up from germline, CDR1 is SGHVS and CDR2 is FNYEAQ. The J segment lost 1 base and the V segment lost 4 bases, leaving 1 base of the junction unmatched. The CDR3 is made up of 13 amino acids. CDR3 bases: TGTGCCAGCAGCTCGGGACAGTCCTACGAGCAGTACTTC. This sequence encodes CASSSGQSYEQYF.

The chain combines TRBV19 with TRBJ1-2; TRBD1 matches 8 bases. The V gene end was trimmed by 8 bases and the J gene end by 4 bases; junction bases not matched to a gene: 6. There are 13 residues in the CDR3. In germline, CDR1 is LNHDA, CDR2 SQIVND (reference sequence). The CDR3 loop reads CASRAGGAYGYTF. CDR3 DNA: TGTGCCAGTCGAGCAGGGGGCGCCTATGGCTACACCTTC. Full variable domain (outside the CDR3, taken from reference TRBV19 and TRBJ1-2): DGGITQSPKYLFRKEGQNVTLSCEQNLNHDAMYWYRQDPGQGLRLIYYSQIVNDFQKGDIAEGYSVSREKKESFPLTVTSAQKNPTAFYLCASRAGGAYGYTFGSGTRLTVV.

In this sample, this clone turned up a few times. The chain carries TRBV7-6 and TRBJ1-4; 7 bases match TRBD1. CDR1 and CDR2 from the germline V gene are SGHVS and FNYEAQ. The CDR3 spans 15 residues. V gave up 5 bases and J gave up 5 bases; unmatched junction bases: 8. The CDR3 DNA reads as TGTGCCAGCAGCACCCAGACAGGGCCAAATGAAAAACTGTTTTTT. It codes for CASSTQTGPNEKLFF.

The chain is built from TRBV7-8 and TRBJ2-1, with D possibly matching TRBD2 (7 bases). The V end was cut by 5 bases, the J end by 0 bases, with 26 bases between. The CDR3 spans 20 residues. CDR1 and CDR2 (germline): SGHVS, FQNEAQ. CDR3 in DNA: TGTGCCAGCAGCCTAAGGGGAGGGGGTACAGTATCGGTCTCCTACAATGAGCAGTTCTTC. Translated: CASSLRGGGTVSVSYNEQFF. The whole variable domain, filled in from reference TRBV7-8 and TRBJ2-1, reads GAGVSQSPRYKVAKRGQDVALRCDPISGHVSLFWYQQALGQGPEFLTYFQNEAQLDKSGLPSDRFFAERPEGSVSTLKIQRTQQEDSAVYLCASSLRGGGTVSVSYNEQFFGPGTRLTVL.

This sequence joins TRBV11-3 and TRBJ2-1; D perhaps matches TRBD1 (6 bases). Per the germline V gene, CDR1 is SGHNT and CDR2 is YENEEA. V was clipped by 5 bases and J by 8 bases, with 16 bases between them. The CDR3 covers 14 residues. The CDR3 DNA sequence: TGTGCCAGCAGCGCGTCGACAGGTGATGATGAGCAGTTCTTC. Its translation: CASSASTGDDEQFF.